This T cell receptor beta chain was documented in a study of blood T cell repertoires in COVID-19. Turning to the study itself: The origin of the acute and convalescent COVID-19 samples was the United States, Italy and Spain. T cells, B-cell-depleted T cells, or PBMCs provided the cDNA or gDNA that served as material.

The assay was immunoSEQ multiplex PCR, and TCRdb's table has in-frame clones only and misses some. The sample lists fewer than 200,000 clones, roughly 80% seen once, with roughly 5.2% in the top ten. The germline CDR1 and CDR2 sequences are SGHRS and YFSETQ. Trimming removed 4 bases from V and 9 bases from J, with 20 bases in between. This CDR3 comprises 15 residues. Cohorts were determined from participant-reported clinical history. The chain recombines TRBV5-1 with TRBJ2-1; D is perhaps TRBD1 (6 bases). The source of this sequence is a woman aged 55-69 years with acute COVID-19. The sequencing sample was made of PBMCs or T cells enriched from blood (not recorded which). This CDR3 is CASSLEEGVIGEQFF. The CDR3 DNA follows: TGCGCCAGCAGCCTCGAAGAGGGGGTGATCGGTGAGCAGTTCTTC.